One and the same sample provided the 27 T cell receptor beta chains below, sequenced in a study of blood T cell repertoires in COVID-19. Clones were sequenced by immunoSEQ multiplex PCR, and TCRdb holds only the in-frame ones, with some missing. The sample lists 250,000 to 300,000 clones; about nine tenths were seen once. Sequencing was done on a sample of peripheral blood. These receptors all come from an older woman with acute or convalescent COVID-19.

The V and J genes are TRBV4-2 and TRBJ2-7; the match to TRBD1 covers 8 bases. The CDR3 extends over 15 amino acids. V lost 4 bases to trimming and J lost 0 bases; unmatched junction nucleotides: 5. Per the germline V gene, CDR1 is LGHNA and CDR2 is YNFKEQ. The CDR3 DNA follows: TGTGCCAGCAGCCCTCAGGGGGCGAGCTCCTACGAGCAGTACTTC. It specifies CASSPQGASSYEQYF.

This clone was observed once. CDR3 in DNA: TGTGCCAGCAGCGTAGGACAGGGAGGTAACGATGAGCAGTTCTTC. Protein: CASSVGQGGNDEQFF. The chain links TRBV9 to TRBJ2-1; maybe TRBD1 (7 bases). V gave up 0 bases and J gave up 8 bases, with 15 bases separating them. Germline values: CDR1 SGDLS, CDR2 YYNGEE. The CDR3 covers 15 residues.

The chain employs TRBV14 and TRBJ2-4; 8 nucleotides line up with TRBD1. Germline V gene lookup returns CDR1 SGHDN and CDR2 FVKESK. The CDR3 totals 18 residues. V trimming: 0 bases; J trimming: 1 base; junction bases outside the gene matches: 8. CDR3 DNA: TGTGCCAGCAGCCAAGATGTGGGTCGACAGGGGGCCAAAAACATTCAGTACTTC. This codes for CASSQDVGRQGAKNIQYF.

The CDR3 sequence is CASSLFSSSYNEQFF. DNA of the CDR3: TGTGCCAGCAGCTTATTCTCGAGCTCCTACAATGAGCAGTTCTTC. The rearrangement links TRBV7-8 to TRBJ2-1; no clear D. Trimming cost V 2 bases and J 0 bases, with 8 bases left between them. The CDR3 contains 15 residues. Per the germline V gene, CDR1 is SGHVS and CDR2 is FQNEAQ.

V gene TRBV9 combines with J gene TRBJ2-7; 8 bases agree with TRBD1. CDR1 and CDR2 from the germline V gene are SGDLS and YYNGEE. The CDR3 spans 13 residues. The trim removed 4 bases at V and 4 bases at J, leaving 4 bases unmatched. The CDR3 region has the DNA TGTGCCAGCAGCTTAAGGACAGGGTACGAGCAGTACTTC. The encoded protein is CASSLRTGYEQYF.

The chain combines TRBV19 with TRBJ1-5, with D maybe TRBD1 (6 bases). CDR1 and CDR2 (germline): LNHDA, SQIVND (reference sequence). The CDR3 contains 14 residues. Trimming left V 6 bases short and J 6 bases short, with 15 bases between. As DNA, the CDR3 is TGTGCCAGTAGGCTCAGGGGACCCAGTCAGCCCCAGCATTTT. It specifies CASRLRGPSQPQHF.

The V and J genes are TRBV7-8 and TRBJ2-7; D is perhaps TRBD1 (6 bases). This CDR3 has 14 amino acids. Germline CDR1 SGHVS, CDR2 FQNEAQ. Trimming pared 1 base from V and 3 bases from J, leaving 10 bases between. The CDR3 DNA follows: TGTGCCAGCAGCTTAGGGGACAAGGTCTACGAGCAGTACTTC. Translated, it gives CASSLGDKVYEQYF.

J is TRBJ2-3 and V is TRBV5-1, with D hard to call. Germline CDR1 is SGHRS and CDR2 is YFSETQ. The CDR3 is made up of 16 amino acids. Deletions cut 4 bases from V and 1 base from J, with 16 bases between. As DNA, the CDR3 is TGCGCCAGCAGCCCGAAGGATCGTACAGGCACAGATACGCAGTATTTT. It is translated as CASSPKDRTGTDTQYF.

The chain has TRBV7-9 and TRBJ1-2, with D possibly matching TRBD1 (6 bases). Germline assignment: CDR1 SEHNR and CDR2 FQNEAQ (reference sequence). Trimming took off 8 bases at V and 6 bases at J, with 16 bases between the two ends. This CDR3 comprises 13 residues. The CDR3 loop reads CASSLAGADGYTF. DNA of the CDR3: TGTGCCAGCTCCCTTGCAGGGGCTGATGGCTACACCTTC.

The count of this clone is one. V usage is TRBV21-1 and J usage is TRBJ2-1; the table's D gene call, TRBD2, was not cross checked with the DNA. TRBV21-1 is a recognized pseudogene. This CDR3 region has 12 residues. The CDR3 bases are TGTGCCAGCAGCCTACGGAGGAATGAGCAGTTCTTC. This gives the protein CASSLRRNEQFF.

V usage is TRBV6-6 and J usage is TRBJ2-3; no definite D call. Looked up from germline, CDR1 is MNHNY and CDR2 is SVGAGI (reference sequence). Trimming took off 4 bases at V and 4 bases at J, with 6 bases between the two ends. The CDR3 runs 12 residues. The CDR3 DNA reads as TGTGCCAGCAGTTTCGCGTCAGATACGCAGTATTTT. Its protein product is CASSFASDTQYF.

The chain uses TRBV28 and TRBJ1-3; TRBD1 is a possible D gene (5 bases). CDR1 MDHEN and CDR2 SYDVKM come from the germline V gene. This CDR3 contains 15 residues. V dropped 2 bases and J dropped 0 bases, with 8 bases sitting between them. The CDR3 here is CASSLGGISGNTIYF. The CDR3, as DNA: TGTGCCAGCAGTTTAGGGGGGATCTCTGGAAACACCATATATTTT. Full variable domain (missing parts from reference TRBV28 and TRBJ1-3): DVKVTQSSRYLVKRTGEKVFLECVQDMDHENMFWYRQDPGLGLRLIYFSYDVKMKEKGDIPEGYSVSREKKERFSLILESASTNQTSMYLCASSLGGISGNTIYFGEGSWLTVV.

This chain joins TRBV3-1 (or the pseudogene TRBV3-2) and TRBJ2-1; 9 nucleotides align to TRBD2. Trimming cost V 1 base and J 9 bases; bases outside gene matches: 7. In germline, CDR1 is LGHDT, CDR2 YNNKEL (reference sequence). This CDR3 contains 15 residues. The chain's CDR3 is CASSQVASGTGEQFF. The CDR3 DNA reads as TGTGCCAGCAGCCAAGTGGCTAGCGGGACGGGTGAGCAGTTCTTC.

This rearrangement joins TRBV6-5 to TRBJ1-1; no firm D call. Trimming removed 6 bases from V and 7 bases from J, with 9 bases in between. Germline V gene lookup returns CDR1 MNHEY and CDR2 SVGAGI. The CDR3 covers 11 residues. The CDR3 DNA reads TGTGCCAGCAGCGACTTGGGTGAAGCTTTCTTT. Translated, it gives CASSDLGEAFF.

This chain uses TRBV11-2 with TRBJ1-4; D is unresolved. The germline CDR1 and CDR2 sequences are SGHAT and FQNNGV. The V end lost 1 base, the J end lost 0 bases, and 9 bases lay between the germline ends. The CDR3 extends over 16 amino acids. CDR3: CASSLVGGPTNEKLFF. The CDR3 coding sequence is TGTGCCAGCAGCTTAGTGGGCGGGCCAACTAATGAAAAACTGTTTTTT.

This chain uses TRBV19 with TRBJ1-5; maybe TRBD1 (6 bases). V was trimmed by 7 bases and J by 5 bases, leaving 18 bases between them. Germline V lookup: CDR1 LNHDA, CDR2 SQIVND (reference sequence). The CDR3 is 15 residues long. The CDR3: CASMSGRGGDQPQHF. CDR3 coding DNA: TGTGCCAGTATGTCTGGCAGGGGAGGGGATCAGCCCCAGCATTTT.

As for this clone: Other nucleotide sequences from this sample produce the same CDR3. The chain combines TRBV3-1 (or the pseudogene TRBV3-2) with TRBJ1-5; the D is unclear. Between the trimmed V and J ends, which lost 0 bases and 6 bases, there was a span of 9 bases. This CDR3 spans 14 amino acids. Looked up from germline, CDR1 is LGHDT and CDR2 is YNNKEL (reference sequence). CDR3: CASSQDRGGQPQHF. The DNA of the CDR3 is TGTGCCAGCAGCCAAGATCGGGGAGGTCAGCCCCAGCATTTT.

The J gene is TRBJ2-1, the V gene TRBV24-1, with 9 positions matching TRBD1. V was clipped by 4 bases and J by 4 bases; unmatched bases: 4. The germline gives CDR1 KGHDR, CDR2 SFDVKD. There are 15 residues in the CDR3. This chain's CDR3 is CATSEGTGRYNEQFF. CDR3 DNA sequence: TGTGCCACCAGTGAGGGGACAGGGCGGTACAATGAGCAGTTCTTC.

This chain uses TRBV29-1 with TRBJ2-3; D gene ambiguous. This CDR3 comprises 14 residues. Between the trimmed V and J ends, which lost 0 bases and 0 bases, there was a span of 7 bases. Germline CDR1 and CDR2: SQVTM and ANQGSEA. CDR3 protein: CSVEDPPSTDTQYF. As DNA, the CDR3 is TGCAGCGTTGAAGATCCCCCTAGCACAGATACGCAGTATTTT.

The V gene is TRBV2, the J gene TRBJ1-4; maybe TRBD1 (5 bases). CDR3 size: 16 residues. V was shortened by 5 bases and J by 7 bases, with 20 bases between the two germline ends. The germline V gene has CDR1 SNHLY and CDR2 FYNNEI. CDR3 in DNA: TGTGCCAGCAGTCGAATTACAGGACCTTTAGGTGAAAAACTGTTTTTT. This gives the protein CASSRITGPLGEKLFF. The full variable domain, rest sourced from reference TRBV2 and TRBJ1-4, is EPEVTQTPSHQVTQMGQEVILRCVPISNHLYFYWYRQILGQKVEFLVSFYNNEISEKSEIFDDQFSVERPDGSNFTLKIRSTKLEDSAMYFCASSRITGPLGEKLFFGSGTQLSVL.

This clone appeared a single time. The chain couples TRBV7-2 to TRBJ2-3; 10 bases are a match to TRBD2. The V and J ends lost 4 bases and 3 bases, in that order; junction bases with no gene match: 7. The CDR3 runs to 16 residues. Germline loops: CDR1 SGHTA, CDR2 FQGNSA. This CDR3 is CASSSGLAGVTDTQYF. CDR3 DNA: TGTGCCAGCAGCTCGGGCCTAGCGGGAGTGACAGATACGCAGTATTTT.

The CDR3 spells CASSYTTSGSSYEQYF. CDR3 nucleotide sequence: TGTGCCAGCAGCTATACGACTAGCGGGTCCTCCTACGAGCAGTACTTC. This sequence joins TRBV11-1 and TRBJ2-7, with TRBD2 identical over 10 bases. V lost 4 bases, J lost 0 bases, and 6 bases stayed unmatched. This CDR3 spans 16 amino acids. Looked up from germline, CDR1 is SGHAT and CDR2 is FQDESV (reference sequence).

The chain combines TRBV6-1 with TRBJ1-2; D perhaps matches TRBD1 (5 bases). Trimming shortened V by 2 bases and J by 4 bases, and 11 bases separated the two germline ends. The CDR3 has 14 amino acids. CDR1 MNHNS and CDR2 SASEGT come from the germline V gene. DNA for the CDR3: TGTGCCAGCAGTGAAAGCGGGACCCTCTATGGCTACACCTTC. Its translation is CASSESGTLYGYTF.

This sequence joins TRBV19 and TRBJ2-1; 8 nucleotides match TRBD2. V shed 3 bases and J 6 bases; nucleotides not matched to a gene: 13. From germline, CDR1 is LNHDA and CDR2 SQIVND (reference sequence). This CDR3 has 17 residues. CDR3 nucleotide sequence: TGTGCCAGTAGTATGCTCGGTGCGGGGGGACTCGGCAATGAGCAGTTCTTC. Protein product: CASSMLGAGGLGNEQFF.

This CDR3 is CASSLNRGRAYGYTF. CDR3 coding DNA: TGTGCCAGCAGTCTAAACAGGGGGCGAGCCTATGGCTACACCTTC. V is TRBV28 and J is TRBJ1-2; the match to TRBD1 covers 9 bases. V shed 5 bases, J shed 4 bases, and the junction held 8 bases outside the gene matches. CDR1 and CDR2 (germline): MDHEN, SYDVKM. This CDR3 region has 15 residues.

The CDR3 region has the DNA TGTGCCAGTCGGACAGGGGGCACTCGGGAAAAACTGTTTTTT. Residues: CASRTGGTREKLFF. The chain employs TRBV5-6 and TRBJ1-4; 11 bases agree with TRBD1. CDR1 SGHDT and CDR2 YYEEEE come from the germline V gene. This CDR3 contains 14 residues. Germline trimming cut 8 bases from V and 8 bases from J; bases unmatched to any gene: 8. The full variable domain, completed using reference TRBV5-6 and TRBJ1-4, is DAGVTQSPTHLIKTRGQQVTLRCSPKSGHDTVSWYQQALGQGPQFIFQYYEEEERQRGNFPDRFSGHQFPNYSSELNVNALLLGDSALYLCASRTGGTREKLFFGSGTQLSVL.

The rearrangement joins TRBV4-1 to TRBJ2-4, with TRBD1 identical over 7 bases. The V gene's germline CDR1 is MGHRA and CDR2 YSYEKL. Trimming cost V 0 bases and J 0 bases; bases outside gene matches: 5. This CDR3 is built from 17 residues. The CDR3 DNA is TGCGCCAGCAGCCAAGAAAGGGACAGTCTAGCCAAAAACATTCAGTACTTC. This sequence encodes CASSQERDSLAKNIQYF.